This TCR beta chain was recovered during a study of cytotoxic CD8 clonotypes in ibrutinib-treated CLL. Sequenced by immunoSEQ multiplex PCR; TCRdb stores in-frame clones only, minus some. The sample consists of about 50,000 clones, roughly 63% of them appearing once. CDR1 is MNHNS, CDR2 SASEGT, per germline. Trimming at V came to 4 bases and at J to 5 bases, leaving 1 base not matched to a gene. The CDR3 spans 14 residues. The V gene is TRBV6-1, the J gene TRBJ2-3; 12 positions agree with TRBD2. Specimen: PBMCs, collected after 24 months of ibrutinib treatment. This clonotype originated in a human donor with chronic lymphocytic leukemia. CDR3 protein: CASSGLAGEDTQYF. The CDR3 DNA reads TGTGCCAGCAGTGGACTAGCGGGGGAAGATACGCAGTATTTT.